The 18 T cell receptor beta chains below come from one sample, sequenced in a study of CD8 T cells in ankylosing spondylitis (dated by TCRdb to about 2017). Study-wide conclusions, independent of this receptor: Blood from ankylosing spondylitis patients appeared to be characterized by a TCR beta motif composed of several highly homologous amino acid variants.

Library preparation used 5' RACE. Sequencing instrument: Illumina HiSeq 2500. In TCRdb, the public reads were trimmed at Q25 with fastp and aligned with MiXCR, with productive beta chains retained. CDR3 protein duplicates are merged, each entry listing the most common genes and DNA. Within this sample are approximately 540,000 distinct CDR3 sequences, with over 9.5% of them counted one time only. The top ten constitute approximately 7% of the sample. These receptors have no known antigen. Sequencing was carried out using blood, either unsorted or a sorted T cell fraction (not recorded which). These receptors were obtained from a male donor with ankylosing spondylitis.

This clonotype was counted between two and nine times. This chain connects TRBV9 to TRBJ2-3, with TRBD1 as a possible D gene (5 bases). Germline V CDR1 and CDR2: SGDLS, YYNGEE. The length of the CDR3 is 16 residues. Trimming removed 0 bases at V and 1 base at J, with 12 bases between. The CDR3 sequence is CASSVGVGDGTDTQYF. The DNA of the CDR3 is TGTGCCAGCAGCGTAGGGGTAGGGGATGGCACAGATACGCAGTATTTT.

This clonotype was detected a few times. The chain uses TRBV7-2 and TRBJ2-3, with D possibly being TRBD2 (5 bases). Germline V gene data show CDR1 as SGHTA and CDR2 as FQGNSA. Trimming shortened V by 0 bases and J by 3 bases, and 13 bases separated the two germline ends. The CDR3 covers 16 residues. The DNA for the CDR3 is TGTGCCAGCAGCTTAGCGCCTCGGGGTCTGACAGATACGCAGTATTTT. This codes for CASSLAPRGLTDTQYF. Together with reference TRBV7-2 and TRBJ2-3, the CDR3 gives the full variable domain: GAGVSQSPSNKVTEKGKDVELRCDPISGHTALYWYRQSLGQGLEFLIYFQGNSAPDKSGLPSDRFSAERTGGSVSTLTIQRTQQEDSAVYLCASSLAPRGLTDTQYFGPGTRLTVL.

The chain couples TRBV7-2 to TRBJ2-4; TRBD2 aligns across 8 bases. The V segment lost 1 base and the J segment 6 bases; nucleotides outside the gene matches: 2. There are 14 residues in the CDR3. Germline assignment: CDR1 SGHTA and CDR2 FQGNSA. The CDR3 DNA sequence: TGTGCCAGCAGCTTAGTTACTAGCGGAAACATTCAGTACTTC. Translation: CASSLVTSGNIQYF.

This clonotype was seen a few times. The chain employs TRBV3-1 and TRBJ2-7; no clear D gene. CDR1 and CDR2 from the germline V gene are LGHDT and YNNKEL (reference sequence). The CDR3 spans 12 residues. Deletions cut 0 bases from V and 6 bases from J, with 6 bases between. The CDR3 DNA follows: TGTGCCAGCAGCCAAGATTGGGGCGAGCAGTACTTC. Its translation is CASSQDWGEQYF.

This clonotype has only a few counts. Relative to the germline gene, one junction end is altered; a read error may explain this. V is TRBV2 and J is TRBJ2-7; TRBD1 or TRBD2 may be the D gene (5 bases each). The CDR3 length is 13 residues. CDR1 is SNHLY and CDR2 is FYNNEI in the germline V gene. CDR3 sequence reads: CASSEASWGRGWF. The CDR3 DNA follows: TGTGCCAGCAGTGAAGCGAGTTGGGGACGCGGGTGGTTC.

The chain links TRBV29-1 to TRBJ2-7; TRBD1 matches at 7 bases. The CDR3 totals 14 residues. Germline-derived CDR1 and CDR2 are SQVTM and ANQGSEA. V shed 5 bases, J shed 5 bases, and the junction held 12 bases outside the gene matches. The CDR3 spells CSVNRGVGADEQYF. The CDR3 coding sequence is TGCAGCGTTAACAGGGGAGTGGGGGCGGACGAGCAGTACTTC.

The CDR3 DNA is TGCAGTGCTAGACGGAGGTCTGGAAACACCATATATTTT. It is translated as CSARRRSGNTIYF. The V and J genes are TRBV20-1 and TRBJ1-3; unclear D gene. Germline V CDR1 and CDR2: DFQATT, SNEGSKA (reference sequence). The CDR3 is made up of 13 amino acids. V was trimmed by 2 bases and J by 1 base, leaving 6 bases between them.

This chain connects TRBV6-2 or TRBV6-3 to TRBJ2-3, with 10 bases aligning to TRBD2. Germline CDR1 reads MNHEY; CDR2 reads SVGEGT. The CDR3 length is 17 residues. The J segment lost 5 bases and the V segment lost 6 bases, leaving 14 bases of the junction unmatched. DNA for the CDR3: TGTGCCAGCAGGCACCGATTAGCGGGAGGCGCTGGAGATACGCAGTATTTT. Its protein product is CASRHRLAGGAGDTQYF.

This clonotype has just a few counts. J is TRBJ1-2 and V is TRBV7-9; unclear D gene. The CDR3 consists of 13 residues. Trimming pared 5 bases from V and 3 bases from J, leaving 10 bases between. The V gene's germline CDR1 is SEHNR and CDR2 FQNEAQ (reference sequence). This CDR3 reads CASSPAGDYGYTF. The CDR3 nucleotides read TGTGCCAGCAGCCCCGCCGGCGACTATGGCTACACCTTC.

The CDR3 here is CATSTGGGAGELFF. The CDR3 nucleotides read TGTGCCACCAGCACCGGAGGGGGGGCCGGGGAGCTGTTTTTT. This chain links TRBV15 with TRBJ2-2, with D tentatively TRBD2 (7 bases). With 4 bases removed from V and 6 bases from J, the gap between germline ends came to 12 bases. Germline V gene data show CDR1 as LNHNV and CDR2 as YYDKDF (reference sequence). This CDR3 has 14 amino acids.

At least ten counts were recorded for this clonotype. The chain joins TRBV5-1 to TRBJ2-3, with 7 bases fitting TRBD1. The CDR3 consists of 15 residues. Germline CDR1 is SGHRS and CDR2 is YFSETQ. V was clipped by 3 bases and J by 2 bases; unmatched bases: 6. The CDR3 coding sequence is TGCGCCAGCAGCTATCTGGACAGGACCACAGATACGCAGTATTTT. It yields the protein CASSYLDRTTDTQYF.

This clonotype was detected many times. V is TRBV12-3 or TRBV12-4 and J is TRBJ2-1, with TRBD1 matching 8 bases. Trimming removed 6 bases from V and 1 base from J; junction bases left unmatched: 5. The length of the CDR3 is 15 residues. In nucleotides, the CDR3 is TGTGCCAGCAGAGTGACAGGGGATTCCTACAATGAGCAGTTCTTC. It yields the protein CASRVTGDSYNEQFF.

Only a few counts were recorded for this clonotype. The chain employs TRBV12-3 or TRBV12-4 and TRBJ1-5, with D hard to call. The CDR3 consists of 16 residues. V lost 6 bases to trimming and J lost 5 bases, with 20 bases between them. CDR3 sequence (DNA): TGTGCCAGCAGACGCGCGGATTGGGAAAACGATCAGCCCCAGCATTTT. The encoded protein is CASRRADWENDQPQHF.

The V call is TRBV20-1, the J call TRBJ2-5; D gene uncertain. Trimming cost V 5 bases and J 5 bases, with 12 bases left between them. Germline V gene lookup returns CDR1 DFQATT and CDR2 SNEGSKA (reference sequence). This CDR3 comprises 12 residues. The CDR3 sequence: CSAPAYGETQYF. The CDR3 DNA reads as TGCAGTGCTCCGGCGTACGGGGAGACCCAGTACTTC.

The J gene is TRBJ2-1, the V gene TRBV20-1; D call uncertain. The germline V gene encodes CDR1 DFQATT and CDR2 SNEGSKA (reference sequence). V was trimmed by 0 bases and J by 0 bases, leaving 18 bases between them. This CDR3 is 18 amino acids long. CDR3 nucleotide sequence: TGCAGTGCTAGAGATTGGATAAATCGAGATAGCTCCTACAATGAGCAGTTCTTC. It encodes CSARDWINRDSSYNEQFF.

This clonotype came up a few times. The chain links TRBV5-1 to TRBJ1-6; 8 positions match TRBD1. Germline CDR1 reads SGHRS; CDR2 reads YFSETQ. Trimming removed 2 bases from V and 9 bases from J; junction bases left unmatched: 7. This CDR3 contains 15 residues. The CDR3 spells CASSFQTGEGSPLHF. CDR3 in DNA: TGCGCCAGCAGCTTCCAGACAGGGGAGGGTTCACCCCTCCACTTT.

This clonotype was found many times. This chain uses TRBV10-2 with TRBJ2-1; D remains ambiguous. This CDR3 spans 11 amino acids. The germline V gene encodes CDR1 WSHSY and CDR2 SAAADI. Trimming removed 6 bases from V and 6 bases from J, with 6 bases in between. CDR3 nucleotides: TGCGCCAGCAGAAAAATCAATGAGCAGTTCTTC. Its protein is CASRKINEQFF.

The chain links TRBV5-1 to TRBJ2-2; TRBD1 matches at 7 bases. The CDR3 runs 15 residues. V shed 3 bases, J shed 4 bases, and the junction held 6 bases outside the gene matches. Germline values: CDR1 SGHRS, CDR2 YFSETQ. DNA of the CDR3: TGCGCCAGCAGCTCCGTTGGACAGGCCACCGGGGAGCTGTTTTTT. It specifies CASSSVGQATGELFF.